One sample yielded the 23 T cell receptor beta chains listed below, sequenced in a study of response to subunit inactivated influenza vaccine. TCRdb fed the RT-PCR reads into MiXCR, producing one record per CDR3 protein. This repertoire shows 550,000 to 600,000 distinct CDR3 sequences, 12% found once; its top ten account for roughly 10%. Sequences were derived from PBMCs from blood, sampled on the day of vaccination. These receptors all stem from a man aged 50-59 years who received an inactivated influenza vaccine.

This rearrangement joins TRBV6-2 or TRBV6-3 to TRBJ2-7; no definite D call. Germline V gives CDR1 MNHEY, CDR2 SVGEGT. Trimming left V 4 bases short and J 0 bases short, with 10 bases between. The CDR3 totals 14 residues. The DNA of the CDR3 is TGTGCCAGCAGTTGGTTGCGACTCTCCTACGAGCAGTACTTC. Translating gives CASSWLRLSYEQYF.

Comments on this clonotype: The junction and the germline gene differ at one end; a read error may be behind it. The V gene is TRBV7-7, the J gene TRBJ2-5, with 8 nucleotides matching TRBD1. This CDR3 comprises 14 residues. Germline V CDR1 and CDR2: SSHAT, FNYEAQ (reference sequence). In nucleotides, the CDR3 is TGTGCTAGCAGCTTAGGACAGGGTCCAGAGACCCAGTACTTC. It encodes CASSLGQGPETQYF.

This clonotype was picked up a small number of times. The rearrangement joins TRBV2 to TRBJ2-7; TRBD1 matches at 7 bases. J was trimmed by 4 bases and V by 5 bases; bases with no gene match: 11. Germline V gives CDR1 SNHLY, CDR2 FYNNEI. The CDR3 consists of 15 residues. CDR3 loop: CASSTGQVSVYEQYF. In DNA, the CDR3 is TGTGCCAGCAGTACTGGACAGGTATCGGTGTACGAGCAGTACTTC.

This clonotype was seen a few times. The CDR3: CAGLVREQYF. The CDR3 nucleotides read TGTGCCGGCCTAGTACGCGAGCAGTACTTC. The rearrangement joins TRBV2 to TRBJ2-7; D remains ambiguous. V was shortened by 11 bases and J by 6 bases, with 11 bases between the two germline ends. CDR1 and CDR2 from the germline V gene are SNHLY and FYNNEI. CDR3 length equals 10 residues.

This clonotype has a handful of counts. The chain recombines TRBV5-1 with TRBJ2-5; 9 bases are shared with TRBD1. The germline gives CDR1 SGHRS, CDR2 YFSETQ. J lost 4 bases, V lost 4 bases, and 5 bases had no gene match. The CDR3 contains 14 residues. The CDR3 spells CASSPGQGPETQYF. Written as DNA, the CDR3 is TGCGCCAGCAGCCCCGGACAGGGGCCAGAGACCCAGTACTTC.

The rearrangement uses TRBV28 and TRBJ2-4, with 9 positions matching TRBD1. The V gene's germline CDR1 is MDHEN and CDR2 SYDVKM. Trimming removed 5 bases from V and 7 bases from J; junction bases left unmatched: 12. The CDR3 has 16 residues. The CDR3: CASSPDGTGIRNIQYF. The CDR3 DNA follows: TGTGCCAGCAGTCCCGACGGGACAGGGATCCGTAACATTCAGTACTTC.

This clonotype was seen a few times. This chain links TRBV24-1 with TRBJ2-7; tentatively, D is TRBD1 (6 bases). Germline lookup yields CDR1 KGHDR and CDR2 SFDVKD. Trimming removed 6 bases at V and 0 bases at J, with 8 bases between. CDR3 size: 13 residues. In nucleotides, the CDR3 is TGTGCCACCAGTAAACAGGGCTCCTACGAGCAGTACTTC. Translating it yields CATSKQGSYEQYF.

This clonotype was seen only a few times. The chain joins TRBV4-3 to TRBJ2-5, with D possibly TRBD2 on 8 matching bases. The CDR3 spans 19 residues. With 4 bases removed from V and 5 bases from J, the gap between germline ends came to 29 bases. The V gene's germline CDR1 is LGHNA and CDR2 YSLEER. Written as DNA, the CDR3 is TGCGCCAGCAGCCCATCCCAACTGGGGATAGGGGGCGGGGGGGAGACCCAGTACTTC. This gives the protein CASSPSQLGIGGGGETQYF.

This clonotype has a handful of counts. This chain uses TRBV7-6 with TRBJ2-1; D might be TRBD2 (7 bases). The CDR3 totals 16 residues. Trimming took 1 base from V and 3 from J, leaving 13 bases between them. Germline V gene sequence: CDR1 SGHVS, CDR2 FNYEAQ. The DNA for the CDR3 is TGTGCCAGCAGCTTAGGGGGGGGCAGTATCTACAATGAGCAGTTCTTC. This encodes CASSLGGGSIYNEQFF.

The rearrangement joins TRBV20-1 to TRBJ1-6; D uncertain. Germline CDR1 is DFQATT and CDR2 is SNEGSKA (reference sequence). The CDR3 runs to 15 residues. V gave up 0 bases and J gave up 9 bases, with 15 bases separating them. Written as DNA, the CDR3 is TGCAGTGCTAGAGATTCATCGATCCTGTCTTCACCCCTCCACTTT. Translating it yields CSARDSSILSSPLHF.

This clonotype was counted a few times. The V gene is TRBV7-9, the J gene TRBJ2-3; D is possibly TRBD2 (6 bases). V gave up 4 bases and J gave up 3 bases, with 14 bases separating them. Looked up from germline, CDR1 is SEHNR and CDR2 is FQNEAQ (reference sequence). This CDR3 contains 15 residues. The CDR3 region is CASSSQAGRTDTQYF. In nucleotides, the CDR3 is TGTGCCAGCAGCTCCCAAGCGGGTCGGACAGATACGCAGTATTTT.

In its sample, this clonotype was seen once. The V and J genes are TRBV3-1 and TRBJ2-3; 8 bases map to TRBD2. Germline assignment: CDR1 LGHDT and CDR2 YNNKEL (reference sequence). This CDR3 has 19 residues. With V trimmed by 3 bases and J by 2 bases, 16 bases remained unmatched. This chain's CDR3 is CASSHRFILAGGNTDTQYF. DNA of the CDR3: TGTGCCAGCAGCCACCGTTTCATCTTGGCGGGGGGAAACACAGATACGCAGTATTTT.

The rearrangement joins TRBV11-2 to TRBJ2-7; D is unresolved. Trimming shortened V by 0 bases and J by 0 bases, and 12 bases separated the two germline ends. This CDR3 region has 16 residues. Per the germline V gene, CDR1 is SGHAT and CDR2 is FQNNGV. CDR3 protein: CASSLELYQSSYEQYF. CDR3 DNA sequence: TGTGCCAGCAGCTTAGAGCTCTACCAGAGCTCCTACGAGCAGTACTTC.

This clonotype was counted many times. The chain uses TRBV20-1 and TRBJ2-1; 7 bases are a match to TRBD1. The germline V gene has CDR1 DFQATT and CDR2 SNEGSKA (reference sequence). The CDR3 is 13 residues long. V lost 2 bases, J lost 7 bases, and 5 bases stayed unmatched. The CDR3 loop is CSARPGTDNEQFF. CDR3 sequence (DNA): TGCAGTGCTAGACCTGGGACAGATAATGAGCAGTTCTTC.

The chain is built from TRBV7-9 and TRBJ1-1; D is possibly TRBD1 (5 bases). Germline CDR1 and CDR2: SEHNR and FQNEAQ (reference sequence). The V gene lost 5 bases and the J gene lost 5 bases, with 12 bases spanning the gap. The CDR3 consists of 13 residues. This chain's CDR3 is CASSGGVPTEAFF. In DNA form, the CDR3 reads TGTGCCAGCAGCGGGGGGGTGCCTACTGAAGCTTTCTTT. The full variable domain, rest sourced from reference TRBV7-9 and TRBJ1-1, is DTGVSQNPRHKITKRGQNVTFRCDPISEHNRLYWYRQTLGQGPEFLTYFQNEAQLEKSRLLSDRFSAERPKGSFSTLEIQRTEQGDSAMYLCASSGGVPTEAFFGQGTRLTVV.

This clonotype was observed a handful of times. This chain joins TRBV5-6 and TRBJ2-3, with D tentatively TRBD1 (6 bases). The V gene lost 0 bases and the J gene lost 1 base, with 12 bases spanning the gap. The CDR3 consists of 16 residues. CDR1 and CDR2 (germline): SGHDT, YYEEEE. The CDR3 DNA reads TGTGCCAGCAGCTTGGATACAGGGTTTGGCACAGATACGCAGTATTTT. It encodes CASSLDTGFGTDTQYF.

The rearrangement uses TRBV7-2 and TRBJ2-1; 11 positions match TRBD2. V gave up 2 bases and J gave up 10 bases; unmatched junction bases: 16. The CDR3 loop spans 18 amino acids. Germline loops: CDR1 SGHTA, CDR2 FQGNSA. Here the CDR3 reads CASSLRLLAGAFGEEQFF. CDR3 DNA sequence: TGTGCCAGCAGCTTACGGCTACTAGCGGGAGCATTTGGGGAAGAGCAGTTCTTC.

The chain links TRBV7-3 to TRBJ2-7; D is perhaps TRBD1 (5 bases). Trimming removed 0 bases at V and 6 bases at J, with 9 bases between. This CDR3 spans 13 amino acids. CDR1 is SGHTA, CDR2 FQGTGA, per germline. The DNA for the CDR3 is TGTGCCAGCAGCTTAACCAGGGAAGGCGAGCAGTACTTC. It yields the protein CASSLTREGEQYF.

This clonotype was observed many times. The rearrangement uses TRBV6-2 or TRBV6-3 and TRBJ2-7; 11 nucleotides match TRBD2. J gave up 0 bases and V 8 bases, and 3 bases lay outside the gene matches. Germline values: CDR1 MNHEY, CDR2 SVGEGT. The CDR3 extends over 14 amino acids. CDR3 DNA sequence: TGTGCCAGCTCACTAGCGGGAGTCTCCTACGAGCAGTACTTC. This codes for CASSLAGVSYEQYF.

This chain uses TRBV5-1 with TRBJ2-3, with a possible D match to TRBD1 (5 bases). The CDR3 consists of 15 residues. V gave up 0 bases and J gave up 3 bases, with 11 bases separating them. Germline-derived CDR1 and CDR2 are SGHRS and YFSETQ. The CDR3 region has the DNA TGCGCCAGCAGCTTGGGTCGTGGGGCTACAGATACGCAGTATTTT. It codes for CASSLGRGATDTQYF. The variable domain in full, completed from reference TRBV5-1 and TRBJ2-3, reads KAGVTQTPRYLIKTRGQQVTLSCSPISGHRSVSWYQQTPGQGLQFLFEYFSETQRNKGNFPGRFSGRQFSNSRSEMNVSTLELGDSALYLCASSLGRGATDTQYFGPGTRLTVL.

This clonotype was observed a handful of times. The chain is built from TRBV12-3 or TRBV12-4 and TRBJ2-7; TRBD1 is a possible D gene (6 bases). CDR3 size: 13 residues. V was shortened by 6 bases and J by 9 bases, with 18 bases between the two germline ends. CDR3 coding DNA: TGTGCCAGCAGCCCCGGGGTCAGGGGTCTGCAGTACTTC. Residues: CASSPGVRGLQYF.

A single count supports this clonotype. The chain links TRBV7-8 to TRBJ2-1; D could derive from TRBD1 or TRBD2 (5 bases each). The CDR3 extends over 16 amino acids. Germline loops: CDR1 SGHVS, CDR2 FQNEAQ. Trimming pared 1 base from V and 9 bases from J, leaving 19 bases between. The CDR3 region is CASSLGAGTVRAEQFF. The CDR3 bases are TGTGCCAGCAGCTTAGGTGCCGGGACGGTGCGTGCTGAGCAGTTCTTC.

Ten or more counts support this clonotype. In nucleotides, the CDR3 is TGCGCCAGCAGCTTGGTGACGTCCTCAGCAGGGTCCGGGAGAGAAAAACTGTTTTTT. Amino acids: CASSLVTSSAGSGREKLFF. The V and J genes are TRBV5-1 and TRBJ1-4, with D possibly being TRBD1 (5 bases). Germline V CDR1 and CDR2: SGHRS, YFSETQ. The germline V and J ends were trimmed by 0 bases and 8 bases, with 26 bases remaining between them. The CDR3 extends over 19 amino acids. The full variable domain, completed using reference TRBV5-1 and TRBJ1-4, is KAGVTQTPRYLIKTRGQQVTLSCSPISGHRSVSWYQQTPGQGLQFLFEYFSETQRNKGNFPGRFSGRQFSNSRSEMNVSTLELGDSALYLCASSLVTSSAGSGREKLFFGSGTQLSVL.